This TCR beta chain was found in a study of technical replicates of blood from several donors. Sequencing used immunoSEQ multiplex PCR; TCRdb keeps in-frame clones, though not all of them. The data contain about 89,000 clones, just under 95% of them singletons. Germline values: CDR1 MNHEY, CDR2 SVGAGI. V lost 0 bases and J 6 bases, leaving 11 bases between the germline ends. The CDR3 has 14 amino acids. The sequenced sample consisted of T cells isolated from PBMCs. V gene TRBV6-5 combines with J gene TRBJ1-1; D ambiguous. The receptor was derived from a human donor in good health. The DNA of the CDR3 is TGTGCCAGCAGTTACTCGCAGGTAACCCCTGAAGCTTTCTTT. Its translation is CASSYSQVTPEAFF.